This TCR beta chain was documented in a study of T-cell memory formation after mild COVID-19. Study in general: TCR clusters largely stayed donor specific. Study-wide points: Some SARS-CoV-2-responding clones were already detected in memory before infection. The study found contracting CD4+ clones mainly in CM and EM and contracting CD8+ clones in EMRA.

Researchers used 5'RACE with constant-segment primers to make TCR alpha and TCR beta cDNA libraries that carry sample barcodes and UMIs. TCRdb called the 5' RACE reads again in MiXCR, with one record for every CDR3 protein. Altogether around 180,000 distinct CDR3 sequences are present, about a fifth being singletons, with the ten largest covering roughly 3.7%. The CDR3 length is 14 residues. V was clipped by 4 bases and J by 5 bases; unmatched bases: 8. The germline CDR1 and CDR2 sequences are ENHRY and SYGVKD. This clonotype was seen only a few times. Its specificity is not known. The sequenced material came from PBMCs or a T cell subset sorted from them (not recorded which). The V call is TRBV10-3, the J call TRBJ2-7; TRBD2 agrees at 7 bases. This clonotype originated in a man aged 18 to 29 who had mild COVID-19 (a few samples of this study predate the infection). Cell type and time point are not known. The CDR3 DNA is TGTGCCATCAGTGCAGAGGCCGCGGGGGACGAGCAGTACTTC. It is translated as CAISAEAAGDEQYF.